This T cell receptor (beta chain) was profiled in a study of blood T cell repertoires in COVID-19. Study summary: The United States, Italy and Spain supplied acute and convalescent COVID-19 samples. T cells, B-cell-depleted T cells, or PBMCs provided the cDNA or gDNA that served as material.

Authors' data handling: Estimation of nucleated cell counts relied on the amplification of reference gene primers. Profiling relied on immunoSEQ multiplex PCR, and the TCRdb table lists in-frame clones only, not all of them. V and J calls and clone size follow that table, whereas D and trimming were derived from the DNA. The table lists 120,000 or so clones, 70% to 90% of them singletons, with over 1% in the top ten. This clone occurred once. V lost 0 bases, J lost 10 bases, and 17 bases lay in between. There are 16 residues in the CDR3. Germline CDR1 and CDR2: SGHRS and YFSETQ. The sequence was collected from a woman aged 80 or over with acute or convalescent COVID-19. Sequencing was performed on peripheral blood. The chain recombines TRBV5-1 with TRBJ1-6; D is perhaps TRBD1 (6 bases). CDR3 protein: CASSLEGRGVGSPLHF. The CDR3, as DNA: TGCGCCAGCAGCTTGGAGGGCAGGGGCGTAGGGTCACCCCTCCACTTT. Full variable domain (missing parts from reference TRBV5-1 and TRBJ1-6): KAGVTQTPRYLIKTRGQQVTLSCSPISGHRSVSWYQQTPGQGLQFLFEYFSETQRNKGNFPGRFSGRQFSNSRSEMNVSTLELGDSALYLCASSLEGRGVGSPLHFGNGTRLTVT.